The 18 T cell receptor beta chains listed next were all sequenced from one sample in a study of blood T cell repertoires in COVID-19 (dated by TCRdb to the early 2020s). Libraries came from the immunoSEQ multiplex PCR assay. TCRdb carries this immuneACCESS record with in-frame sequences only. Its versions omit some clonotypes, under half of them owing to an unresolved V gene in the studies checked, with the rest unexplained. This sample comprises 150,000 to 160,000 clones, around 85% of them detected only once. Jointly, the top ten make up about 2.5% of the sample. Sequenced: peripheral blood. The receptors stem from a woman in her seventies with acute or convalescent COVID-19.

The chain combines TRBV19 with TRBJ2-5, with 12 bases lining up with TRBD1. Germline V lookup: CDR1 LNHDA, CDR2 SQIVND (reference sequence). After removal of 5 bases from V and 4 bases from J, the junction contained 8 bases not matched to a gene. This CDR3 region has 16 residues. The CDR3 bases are TGTGCCAGTAGTCCCCGGGACAGGGGGCTGGGAGAGACCCAGTACTTC. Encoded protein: CASSPRDRGLGETQYF.

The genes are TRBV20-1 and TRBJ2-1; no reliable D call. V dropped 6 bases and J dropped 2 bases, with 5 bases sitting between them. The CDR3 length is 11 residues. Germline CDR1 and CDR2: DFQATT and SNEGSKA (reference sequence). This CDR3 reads CSATAYNEQFF. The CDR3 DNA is TGCAGTGCAACGGCCTACAATGAGCAGTTCTTC.

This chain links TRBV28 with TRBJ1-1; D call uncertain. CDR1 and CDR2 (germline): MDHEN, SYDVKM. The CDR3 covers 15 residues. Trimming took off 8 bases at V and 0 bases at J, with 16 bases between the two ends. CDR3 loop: CASHVRVNLNTEAFF. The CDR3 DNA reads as TGTGCCAGCCACGTGAGGGTAAACCTGAACACTGAAGCTTTCTTT.

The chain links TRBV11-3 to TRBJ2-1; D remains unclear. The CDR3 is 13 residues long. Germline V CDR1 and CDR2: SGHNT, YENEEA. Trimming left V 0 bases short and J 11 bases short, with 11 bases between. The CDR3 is CASSLDQSPQQFF. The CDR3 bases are TGTGCCAGCAGCTTAGATCAGTCCCCTCAGCAGTTCTTC.

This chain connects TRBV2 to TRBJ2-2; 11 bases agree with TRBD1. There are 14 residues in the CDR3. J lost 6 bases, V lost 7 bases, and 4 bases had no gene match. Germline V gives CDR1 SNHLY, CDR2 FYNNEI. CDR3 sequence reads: CASTRTGGAGELFF. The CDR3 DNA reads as TGTGCCAGCACCAGGACAGGGGGCGCCGGGGAGCTGTTTTTT.

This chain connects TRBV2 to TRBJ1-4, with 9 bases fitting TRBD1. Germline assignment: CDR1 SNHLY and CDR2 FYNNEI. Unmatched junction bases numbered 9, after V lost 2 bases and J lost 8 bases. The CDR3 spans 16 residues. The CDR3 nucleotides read TGTGCCAGCAGTGAAACCCCGGGACAGGGAGGGGAAAAACTGTTTTTT. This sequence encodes CASSETPGQGGEKLFF.

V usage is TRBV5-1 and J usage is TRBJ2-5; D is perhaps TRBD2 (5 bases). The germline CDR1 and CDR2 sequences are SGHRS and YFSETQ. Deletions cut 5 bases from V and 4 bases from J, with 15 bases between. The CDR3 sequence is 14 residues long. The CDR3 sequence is CASSSTDSGETQYF. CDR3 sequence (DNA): TGCGCCAGCAGTTCGACGGACTCGGGAGAGACCCAGTACTTC.

CDR3 sequence: CASSKGQGADNEQFF. The CDR3 DNA is TGTGCCAGCAGTAAGGGACAGGGGGCGGACAATGAGCAGTTCTTC. V and J are TRBV2 and TRBJ2-1; 12 nucleotides match TRBD1. V shed 5 bases, J shed 5 bases, and the junction held 4 bases outside the gene matches. Germline CDR1 and CDR2: SNHLY and FYNNEI. The length of the CDR3 is 15 residues.

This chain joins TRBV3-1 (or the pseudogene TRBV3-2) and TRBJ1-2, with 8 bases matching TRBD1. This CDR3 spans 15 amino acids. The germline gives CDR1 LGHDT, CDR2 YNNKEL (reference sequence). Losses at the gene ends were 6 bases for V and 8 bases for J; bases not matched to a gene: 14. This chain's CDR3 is CASRDRGTGPRGYTF. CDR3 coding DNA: TGTGCCAGCAGGGATAGGGGGACAGGCCCTCGGGGCTACACCTTC.

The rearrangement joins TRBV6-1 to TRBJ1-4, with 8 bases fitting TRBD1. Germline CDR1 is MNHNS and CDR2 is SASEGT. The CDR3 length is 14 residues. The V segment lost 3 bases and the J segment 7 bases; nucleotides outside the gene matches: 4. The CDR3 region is CASSEDRVGEKLFF. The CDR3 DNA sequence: TGTGCCAGCAGTGAGGACAGGGTTGGTGAAAAACTGTTTTTT.

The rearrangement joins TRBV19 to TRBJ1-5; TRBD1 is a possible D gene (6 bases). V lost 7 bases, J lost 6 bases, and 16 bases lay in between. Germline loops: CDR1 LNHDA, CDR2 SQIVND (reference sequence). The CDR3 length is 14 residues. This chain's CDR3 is CASTSGQYVQPQHF. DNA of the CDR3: TGTGCCAGTACCTCCGGACAGTATGTTCAGCCCCAGCATTTT.

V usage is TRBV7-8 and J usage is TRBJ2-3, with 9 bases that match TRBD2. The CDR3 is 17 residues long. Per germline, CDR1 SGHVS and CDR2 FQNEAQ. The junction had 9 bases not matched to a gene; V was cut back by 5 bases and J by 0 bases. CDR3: CASSKRASGTSTDTQYF. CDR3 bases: TGTGCCAGCAGCAAAAGGGCTAGCGGGACTAGCACAGATACGCAGTATTTT.

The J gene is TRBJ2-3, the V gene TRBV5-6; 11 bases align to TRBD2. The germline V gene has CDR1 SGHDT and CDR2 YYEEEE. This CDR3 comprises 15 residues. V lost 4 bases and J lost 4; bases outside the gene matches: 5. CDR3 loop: CASSRKLAGADTQYF. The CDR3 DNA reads TGTGCCAGCAGCCGAAAACTAGCGGGGGCAGATACGCAGTATTTT.

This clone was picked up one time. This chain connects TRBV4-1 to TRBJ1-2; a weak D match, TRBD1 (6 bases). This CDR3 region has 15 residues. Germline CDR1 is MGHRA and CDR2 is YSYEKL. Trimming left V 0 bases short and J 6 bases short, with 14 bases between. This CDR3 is CASSQEPQGSHGYTF. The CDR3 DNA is TGCGCCAGCAGCCAAGAGCCACAGGGATCCCATGGCTACACCTTC.

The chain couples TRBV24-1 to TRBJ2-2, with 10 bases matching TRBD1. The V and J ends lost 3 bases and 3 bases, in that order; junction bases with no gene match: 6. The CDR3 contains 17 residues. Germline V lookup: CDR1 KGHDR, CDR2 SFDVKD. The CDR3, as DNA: TGTGCCACCAGTGATGCGGACAGGGGGAGTTACACCGGGGAGCTGTTTTTT. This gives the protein CATSDADRGSYTGELFF.

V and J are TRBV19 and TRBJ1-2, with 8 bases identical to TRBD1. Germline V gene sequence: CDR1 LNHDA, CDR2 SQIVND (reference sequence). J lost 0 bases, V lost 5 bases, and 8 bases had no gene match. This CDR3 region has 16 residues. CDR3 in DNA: TGTGCCAGTAGTCCCAGGACAGGGCAAGCTAACTATGGCTACACCTTC. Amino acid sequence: CASSPRTGQANYGYTF.

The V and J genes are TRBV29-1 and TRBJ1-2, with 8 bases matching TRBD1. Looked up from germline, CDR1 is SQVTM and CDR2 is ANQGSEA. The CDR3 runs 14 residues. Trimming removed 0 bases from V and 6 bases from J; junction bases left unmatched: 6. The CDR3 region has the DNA TGCAGCGTTGAAGAGGGGCAGGGGGCGAATGGCTACACCTTC. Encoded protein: CSVEEGQGANGYTF.

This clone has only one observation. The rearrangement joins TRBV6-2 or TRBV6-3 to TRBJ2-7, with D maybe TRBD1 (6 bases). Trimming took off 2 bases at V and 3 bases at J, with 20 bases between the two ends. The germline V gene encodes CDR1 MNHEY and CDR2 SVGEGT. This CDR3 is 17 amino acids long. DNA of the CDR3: TGTGCCAGCAGTTACCCCCGGGACACGGCCTACTTCTACGAGCAGTACTTC. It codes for CASSYPRDTAYFYEQYF.